This entry features one T cell receptor (beta chain) sequence. Its antigen remains unidentified. Base qualities were left out, and no much larger clone turns up one base away. TCR beta chain sequences were generated from genomic DNA using the immunoSEQ assay. The study's own analysis went as follows. CDR3 sequences that did not begin with the conserved framework cysteine at position 104 were removed by hand. Clonality was calculated as one minus the normalized Shannon's Diversity Index, with values ranging from 0 (maximal diversity) to 1 (oligoclonal). To check whether a given CDR3 had different frequencies in two samples, for example brain versus blood, chi-squared comparison-of-proportions tests were used. Public clonotypes were found through immuneACCESS searches, while the VDJdb browser was used to judge similarity to known antiviral clonotypes. In its TCRdb copy, this immuneACCESS table keeps in-frame sequences only and misses some clones. Where compared with another copy, unresolved V genes explain less than half of these, and the others have no known cause. V and J calls and clone size come straight from that table; D and trimming were deduced from the DNA. For this sample the table gives about 350,000 clones, of which roughly 92% were detected only once. About 5.8% of the sample belongs to the ten largest clones.

This sample was included in a study of brain T cells in children with intractable seizures (dated by TCRdb to about 2021). General notes on the study: A NanoString immunology panel was first used to screen resected brain tissue from 50 to 65 pediatric epilepsy surgery cases for immune gene transcripts. Among the roughly twelve selected surgery cases, eight also had pre-surgery blood sequenced, leaving four with brain tissue only.

The time point tag for this specimen amounts to: blood from clinic visit 5 months post-surgery; TSC patient then seizure free. The surgery cases that showed the highest brain T cell transcript signatures were chosen for TCR beta chain sequencing of brain tissue, and of blood when it was available. Before surgery, patients had received at least one anti-epileptic drug. TCR-sequenced patients were children with drug-resistant epilepsy due to tuberous sclerosis complex, focal cortical dysplasia, Rasmussen encephalitis or hemimegalencephaly. The Monarch genomic DNA purification kit was used to extract bulk genomic DNA from unsorted brain tissue and whole blood. The CDR3 holds 14 amino acids from the cysteine to the phenylalanine. The kept DNA is CDR3 alone, 42 bases in frame from the first base. CDR1 and CDR2 were assigned from the germline V gene as MDHEN and SYDVKM. The V and J ends are trimmed by 8 bases and 4 bases, leaving 17 bases between them.

The investigation overall reported the following: Viral specificity was inferred solely from CDR3 sequence similarity, and the HCMV serostatus of the patients was not known. Because pre- and post-surgery blood were sequenced to different depths, clones absent from the pre-surgery sample may reflect undersampling.

The TCR was taken from a boy under two years old with tuberous sclerosis and intractable seizures. The chain is encoded by TRBV28 joined to TRBJ1-2; the D gene is possibly TRBD1, with 6 bases matching. The starting material was peripheral blood, obtained more than 4 months after surgery. The nucleotide sequence is TGTGCCAGCGAGTTCCGGGGGCGCGTCTATGGCTACACCTTC. It codes for CASEFRGRVYGYTF.